This T cell receptor beta chain is drawn from a study of blood T cells in healthy people across ages. Looking at the study overall: About one barcoded TCR beta cDNA was captured per two T cells.

For the second PCR, which ran for about 6 to 12 cycles, a sample-barcoded 5' primer and a J-beta primer mix were used. TCRdb passed the 5' RACE reads through MiXCR, listing each CDR3 protein once. This sample yields about 680,000 distinct CDR3 sequences, of which more than 40% are seen a single time; roughly a third belongs to the top ten. Germline CDR1 and CDR2: SQVTM and ANQGSEA. Trimming took 6 bases from V and 2 from J; bases not matched to a gene: 12. The CDR3 has 15 amino acids. There were healthy Caucasian individuals from Russia, aged roughly 6 to 100, serving as donors. The chain carries TRBV29-1 and TRBJ1-2, with 7 bases lining up with TRBD1. The receptor was derived from a woman aged 60-70 years in good health. Source material: blood. CDR3 sequence (DNA): TGCAGCGTCAACCGGGACAGCACCTCAAACTATGGCTACACCTTC. Translation: CSVNRDSTSNYGYTF.